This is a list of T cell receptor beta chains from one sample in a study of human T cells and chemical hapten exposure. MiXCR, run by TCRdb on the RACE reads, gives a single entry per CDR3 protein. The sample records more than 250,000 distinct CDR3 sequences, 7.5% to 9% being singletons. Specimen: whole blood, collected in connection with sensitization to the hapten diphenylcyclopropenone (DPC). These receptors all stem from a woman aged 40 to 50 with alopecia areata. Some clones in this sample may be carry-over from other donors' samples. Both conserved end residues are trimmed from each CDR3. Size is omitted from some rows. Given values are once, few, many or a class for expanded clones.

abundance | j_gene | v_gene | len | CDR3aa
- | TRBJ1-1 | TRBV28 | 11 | ASSSGQGAEAF
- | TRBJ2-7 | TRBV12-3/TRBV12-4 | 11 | ASSPWPSNEQY
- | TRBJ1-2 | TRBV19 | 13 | ASRAQQGTLHGYT
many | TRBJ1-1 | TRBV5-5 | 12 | ASRLQIGGTEAF
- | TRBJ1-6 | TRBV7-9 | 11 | ASSPWGASPLH
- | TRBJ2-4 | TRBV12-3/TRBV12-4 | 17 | ASSYGTGGRELAKNIQY
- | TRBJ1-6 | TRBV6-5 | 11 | ASSYDRASPLH
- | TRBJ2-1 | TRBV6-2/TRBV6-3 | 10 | ASSYYRGEQF
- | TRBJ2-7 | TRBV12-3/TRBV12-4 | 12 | ASSFGEDSYEQY
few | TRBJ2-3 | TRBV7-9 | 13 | ASSPDYRAPDTQY
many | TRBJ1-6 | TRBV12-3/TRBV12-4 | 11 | ASSGQHNSPLH
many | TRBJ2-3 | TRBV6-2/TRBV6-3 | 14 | ASRTPGLAGSDTQY
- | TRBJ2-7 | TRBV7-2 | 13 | ASSLEASAQYEQY
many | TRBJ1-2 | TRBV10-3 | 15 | AISEVPGTGGASGYT
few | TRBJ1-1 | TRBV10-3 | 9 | AISLGEEAF
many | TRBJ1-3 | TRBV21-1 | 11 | ASSRGGADTIY
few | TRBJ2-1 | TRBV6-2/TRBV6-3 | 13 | ASSFSGRPYNEQF
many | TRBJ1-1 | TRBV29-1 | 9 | SGKLNTEAF
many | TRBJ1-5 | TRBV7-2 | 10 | ASQGYNQPQH
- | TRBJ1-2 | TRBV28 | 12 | ASSSTGESYGYT
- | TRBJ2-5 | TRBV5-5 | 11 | ASSLGAGGAQY
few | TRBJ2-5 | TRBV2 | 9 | ASTQREAPY
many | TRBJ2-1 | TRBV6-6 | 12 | AASEPSSYNEQF
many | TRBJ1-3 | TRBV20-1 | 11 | SAETGAGNTIY
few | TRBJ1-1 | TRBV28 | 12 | ASSLTSYHTEAF
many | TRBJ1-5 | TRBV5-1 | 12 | ASSPDSTNQPQH
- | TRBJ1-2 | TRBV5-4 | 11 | ASSLINNYGFT
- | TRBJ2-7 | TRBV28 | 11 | ASTWGGRDEQY
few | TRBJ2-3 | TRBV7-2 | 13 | ASSLVAATTDTQY
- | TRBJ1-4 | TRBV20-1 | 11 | SAVSSVREKLF
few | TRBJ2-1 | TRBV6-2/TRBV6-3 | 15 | ASSLSGRASPGNEQF
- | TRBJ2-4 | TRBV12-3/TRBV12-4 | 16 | ASSLLLTSGRAGNIQY
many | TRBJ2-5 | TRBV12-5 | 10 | ASGLAEETQY
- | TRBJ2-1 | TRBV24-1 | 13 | ATSEEAVAHNEQF
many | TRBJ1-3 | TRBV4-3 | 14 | ASSQDGAVSGNTIY
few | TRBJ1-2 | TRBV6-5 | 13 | ASSYSIGTAYGYT
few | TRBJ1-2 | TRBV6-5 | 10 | ASRDRDSGYT
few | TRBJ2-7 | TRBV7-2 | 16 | ASSLGVGRTGTSYEQY
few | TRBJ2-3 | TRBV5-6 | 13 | ASSLSGGGTDTQY
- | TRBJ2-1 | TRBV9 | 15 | ASSVGTSGGGYNEQF